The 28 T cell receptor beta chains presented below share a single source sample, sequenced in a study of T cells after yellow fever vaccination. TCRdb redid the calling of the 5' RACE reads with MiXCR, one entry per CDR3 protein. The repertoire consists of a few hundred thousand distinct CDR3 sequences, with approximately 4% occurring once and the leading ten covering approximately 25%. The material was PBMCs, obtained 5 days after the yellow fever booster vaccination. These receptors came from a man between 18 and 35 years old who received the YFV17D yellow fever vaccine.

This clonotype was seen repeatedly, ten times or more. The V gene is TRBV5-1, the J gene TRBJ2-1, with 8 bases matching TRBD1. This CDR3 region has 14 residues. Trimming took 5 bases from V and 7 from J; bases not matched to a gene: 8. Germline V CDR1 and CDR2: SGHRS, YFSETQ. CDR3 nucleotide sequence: TGCGCCAGCAGAGAGGGACAGGATGGAAATGAGCAGTTCTTC. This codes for CASREGQDGNEQFF.

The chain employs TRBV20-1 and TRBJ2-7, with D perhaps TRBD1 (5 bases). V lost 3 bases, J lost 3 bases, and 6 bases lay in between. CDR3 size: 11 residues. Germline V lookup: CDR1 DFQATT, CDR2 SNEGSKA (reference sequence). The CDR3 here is CSARDNYEQYV. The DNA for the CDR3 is TGCAGTGCTAGGGACAACTACGAGCAGTACGTC.

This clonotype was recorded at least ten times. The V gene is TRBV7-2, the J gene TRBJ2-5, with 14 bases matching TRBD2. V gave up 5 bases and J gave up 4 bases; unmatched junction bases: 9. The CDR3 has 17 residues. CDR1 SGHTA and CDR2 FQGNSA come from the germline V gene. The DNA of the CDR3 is TGTGCCAGCAGCCTCACCGCGACTAGCGGGGGGGCAGAGACCCAGTACTTC. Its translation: CASSLTATSGGAETQYF.

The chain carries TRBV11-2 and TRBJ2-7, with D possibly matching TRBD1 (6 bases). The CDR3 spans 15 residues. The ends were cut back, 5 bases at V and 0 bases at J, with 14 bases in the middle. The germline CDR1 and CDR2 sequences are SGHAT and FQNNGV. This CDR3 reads CASSGTGHLSYEQYF. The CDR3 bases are TGTGCCAGCAGCGGTACGGGACACCTCTCCTACGAGCAGTACTTC.

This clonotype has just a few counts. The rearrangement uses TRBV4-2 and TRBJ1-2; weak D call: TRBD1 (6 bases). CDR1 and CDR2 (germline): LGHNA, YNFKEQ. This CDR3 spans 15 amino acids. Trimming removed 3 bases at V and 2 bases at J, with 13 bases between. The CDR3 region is CASSQAMGGNYGYTF. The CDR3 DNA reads TGTGCCAGCAGCCAGGCTATGGGGGGCAACTATGGCTACACCTTC.

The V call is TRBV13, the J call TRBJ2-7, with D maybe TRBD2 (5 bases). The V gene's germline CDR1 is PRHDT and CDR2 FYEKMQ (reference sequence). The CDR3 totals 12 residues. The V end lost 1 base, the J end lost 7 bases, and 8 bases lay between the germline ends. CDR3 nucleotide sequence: TGTGCCAGCAGCTTAGTCCGGGGAGAGCAGTACGTC. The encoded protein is CASSLVRGEQYV.

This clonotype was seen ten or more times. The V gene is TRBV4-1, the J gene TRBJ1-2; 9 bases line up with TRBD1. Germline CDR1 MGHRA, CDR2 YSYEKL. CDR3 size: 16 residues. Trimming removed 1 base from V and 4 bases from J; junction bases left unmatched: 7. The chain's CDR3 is CASSQGRDRVFYGYTF. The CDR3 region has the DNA TGCGCCAGCAGCCAAGGGCGGGACAGGGTTTTCTATGGCTACACCTTC.

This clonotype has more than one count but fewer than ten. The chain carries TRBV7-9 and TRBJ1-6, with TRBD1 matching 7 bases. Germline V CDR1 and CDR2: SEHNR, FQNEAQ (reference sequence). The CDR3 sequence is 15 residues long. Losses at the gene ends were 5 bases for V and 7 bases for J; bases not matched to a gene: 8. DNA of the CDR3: TGTGCCAGCAGCGCCCGACAGGGAGGGAATTCACCCCTCCACTTT. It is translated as CASSARQGGNSPLHF.

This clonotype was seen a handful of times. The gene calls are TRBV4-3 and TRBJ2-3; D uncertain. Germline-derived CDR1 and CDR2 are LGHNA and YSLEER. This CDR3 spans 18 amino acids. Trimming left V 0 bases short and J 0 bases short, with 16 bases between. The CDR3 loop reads CASSQDIRRGASTDTQYF. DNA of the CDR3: TGCGCCAGCAGCCAAGATATTCGTCGTGGAGCTAGCACAGATACGCAGTATTTT.

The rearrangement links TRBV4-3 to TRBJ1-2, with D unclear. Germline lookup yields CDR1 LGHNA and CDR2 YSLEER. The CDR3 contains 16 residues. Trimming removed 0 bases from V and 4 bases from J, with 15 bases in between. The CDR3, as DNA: TGCGCCAGCAGCCAAGATGTTGCGGGGATTAGCTATGGCTACACCTTC. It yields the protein CASSQDVAGISYGYTF.

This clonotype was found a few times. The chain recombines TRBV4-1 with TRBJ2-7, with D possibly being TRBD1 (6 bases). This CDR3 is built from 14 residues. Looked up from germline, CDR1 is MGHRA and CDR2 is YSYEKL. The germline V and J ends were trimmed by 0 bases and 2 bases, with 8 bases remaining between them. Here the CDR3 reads CASSQEHRAYEQYF. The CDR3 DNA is TGCGCCAGCAGCCAAGAGCACAGGGCCTACGAGCAGTACTTC.

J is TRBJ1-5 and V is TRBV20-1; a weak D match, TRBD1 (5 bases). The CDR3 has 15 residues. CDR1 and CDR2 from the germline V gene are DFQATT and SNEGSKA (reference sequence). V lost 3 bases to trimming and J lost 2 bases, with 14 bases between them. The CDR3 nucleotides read TGCAGTGCTAGGCGACAGAGGTTGGGCAATCAGCCCCAGCATTTT. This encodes CSARRQRLGNQPQHF.

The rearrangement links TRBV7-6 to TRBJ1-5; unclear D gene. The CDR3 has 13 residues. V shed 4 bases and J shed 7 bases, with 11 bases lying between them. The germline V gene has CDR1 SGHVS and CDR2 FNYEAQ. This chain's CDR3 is CASSSLLGQPQHF. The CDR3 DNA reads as TGTGCCAGCAGCTCCTTATTGGGCCAGCCCCAGCATTTT.

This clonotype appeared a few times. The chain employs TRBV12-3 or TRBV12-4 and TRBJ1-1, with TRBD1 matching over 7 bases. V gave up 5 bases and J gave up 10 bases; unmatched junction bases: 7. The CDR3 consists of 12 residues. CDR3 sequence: CASSRQGGGAFF. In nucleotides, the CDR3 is TGTGCCAGCAGTCGTCAGGGGGGGGGAGCTTTCTTT.

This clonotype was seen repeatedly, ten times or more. CDR3 sequence: CASRVDIYNEQFF. CDR3 nucleotides: TGTGCCAGCAGGGTCGACATCTACAATGAGCAGTTCTTC. The chain uses TRBV6-5 and TRBJ2-1; D is undetermined. The germline V gene has CDR1 MNHEY and CDR2 SVGAGI. This CDR3 has 13 amino acids. V gave up 6 bases and J gave up 3 bases, with 9 bases separating them.

The CDR3 loop is CASRDSGSGTGELFF. The CDR3 DNA sequence: TGTGCCAGCAGGGATTCAGGGTCGGGCACCGGGGAGCTGTTTTTT. V and J are TRBV2 and TRBJ2-2; tentatively, D is TRBD1 (5 bases). Germline V CDR1 and CDR2: SNHLY, FYNNEI. V dropped 6 bases and J dropped 4 bases, with 15 bases sitting between them. The CDR3 contains 15 residues.

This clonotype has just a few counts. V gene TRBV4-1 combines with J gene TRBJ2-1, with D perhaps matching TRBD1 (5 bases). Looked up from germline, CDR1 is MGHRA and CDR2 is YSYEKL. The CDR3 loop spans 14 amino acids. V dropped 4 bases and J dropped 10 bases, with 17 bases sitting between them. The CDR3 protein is CASSLRAGLEEQFF. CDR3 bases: TGCGCCAGCAGCCTGCGTGCAGGGTTGGAGGAGCAGTTCTTC.

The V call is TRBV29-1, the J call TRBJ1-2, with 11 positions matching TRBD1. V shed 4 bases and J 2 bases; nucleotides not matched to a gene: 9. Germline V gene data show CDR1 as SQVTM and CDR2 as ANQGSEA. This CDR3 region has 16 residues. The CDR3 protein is CSVGPGTGGKNYGYTF. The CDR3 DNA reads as TGCAGCGTTGGCCCCGGGACAGGGGGGAAGAACTATGGCTACACCTTC.

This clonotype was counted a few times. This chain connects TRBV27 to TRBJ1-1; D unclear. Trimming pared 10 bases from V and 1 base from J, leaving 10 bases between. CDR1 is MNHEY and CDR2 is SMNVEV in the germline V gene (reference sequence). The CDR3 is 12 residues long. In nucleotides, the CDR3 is TGTGCCACTCTCGTCGGGAACACTGAAGCTTTCTTT. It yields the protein CATLVGNTEAFF.

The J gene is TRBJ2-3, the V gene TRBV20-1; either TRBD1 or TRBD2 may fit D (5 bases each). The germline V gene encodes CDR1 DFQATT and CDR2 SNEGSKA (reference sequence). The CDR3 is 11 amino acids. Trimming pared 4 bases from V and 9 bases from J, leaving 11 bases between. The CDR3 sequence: CSAKVEGTQYF. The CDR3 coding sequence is TGCAGTGCTAAAGTAGAGGGGACGCAGTATTTT.

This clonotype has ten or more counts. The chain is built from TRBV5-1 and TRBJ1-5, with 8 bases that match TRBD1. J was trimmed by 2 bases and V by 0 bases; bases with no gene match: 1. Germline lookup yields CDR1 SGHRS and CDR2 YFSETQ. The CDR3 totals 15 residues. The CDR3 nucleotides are TGCGCCAGCAGCTTGGCGACAGGGGGCAATCAGCCCCAGCATTTT. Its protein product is CASSLATGGNQPQHF.

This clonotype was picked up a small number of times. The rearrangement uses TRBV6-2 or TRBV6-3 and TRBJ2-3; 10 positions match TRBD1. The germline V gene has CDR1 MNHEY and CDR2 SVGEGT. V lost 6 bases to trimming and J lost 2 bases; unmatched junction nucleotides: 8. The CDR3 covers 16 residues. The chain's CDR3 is CASSHRDRGSTDTQYF. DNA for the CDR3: TGTGCCAGCAGCCACCGGGACAGGGGTTCCACAGATACGCAGTATTTT.

The CDR3 is CASTPTGVGEAFF. The CDR3, as DNA: TGTGCCAGCACCCCGACAGGAGTTGGTGAAGCTTTCTTT. The V and J genes are TRBV6-2 or TRBV6-3 and TRBJ1-1; a possible D gene is TRBD1 (6 bases). From germline, CDR1 is MNHEY and CDR2 SVGEGT. V lost 7 bases and J 7 bases, leaving 16 bases between the germline ends. The CDR3 is made up of 13 amino acids.

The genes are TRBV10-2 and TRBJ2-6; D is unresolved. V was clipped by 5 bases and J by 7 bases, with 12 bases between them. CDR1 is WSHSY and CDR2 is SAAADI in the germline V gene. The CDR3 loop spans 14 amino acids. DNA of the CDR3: TGCGCCAGCAGTCAACAAGTGATCGCCAACGTCCTGACTTTC. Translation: CASSQQVIANVLTF.

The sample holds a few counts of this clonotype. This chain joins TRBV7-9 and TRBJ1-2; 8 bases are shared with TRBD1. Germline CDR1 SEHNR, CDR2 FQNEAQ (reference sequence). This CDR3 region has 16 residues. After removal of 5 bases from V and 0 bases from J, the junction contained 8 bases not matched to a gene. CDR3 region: CASSPRGRMSNYGYTF. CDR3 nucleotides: TGTGCCAGCAGCCCCAGGGGGCGAATGTCTAACTATGGCTACACCTTC.

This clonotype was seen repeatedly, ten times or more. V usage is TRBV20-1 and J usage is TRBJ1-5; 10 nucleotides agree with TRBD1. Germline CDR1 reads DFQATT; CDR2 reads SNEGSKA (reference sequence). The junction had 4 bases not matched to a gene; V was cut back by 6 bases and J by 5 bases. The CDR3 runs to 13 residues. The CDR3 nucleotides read TGCAGTGCCCTGACAGGGGGCGATCAGCCCCAGCATTTT. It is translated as CSALTGGDQPQHF.

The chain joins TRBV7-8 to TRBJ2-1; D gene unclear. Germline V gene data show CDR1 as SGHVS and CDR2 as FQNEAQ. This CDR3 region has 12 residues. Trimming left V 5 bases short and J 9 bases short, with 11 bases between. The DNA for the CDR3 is TGTGCCAGCAGCCCTTTGGCGTCTGAGCAGTTCTTC. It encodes CASSPLASEQFF.

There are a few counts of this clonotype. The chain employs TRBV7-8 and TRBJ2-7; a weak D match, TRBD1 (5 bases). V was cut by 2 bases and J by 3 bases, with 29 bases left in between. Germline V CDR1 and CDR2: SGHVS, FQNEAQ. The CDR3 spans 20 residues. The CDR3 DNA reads TGTGCCAGCAGCTTATTTCGAACGGCGGCCATATCAGGGCCCCACTACGAGCAGTACTTC. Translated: CASSLFRTAAISGPHYEQYF.